This T cell receptor (beta chain) was retrieved from a study of T cell repertoires in aging, cancer and after chemotherapy. Study overall: Donor ages fell into six groups from 30 or younger up to 70 or older. Study findings and constraints: In healthy donors, age-related TCR diversity loss mainly reflected lost richness.

TRB rearrangements spanning V, D and J were amplified using mixed TRB-A/B primers. TCRdb independently ran MiXCR on the multiplex PCR reads; one entry per CDR3 protein. The sample lists about 1,600 distinct CDR3 sequences, 20% to 30% occurring once. Amplification of TCR beta used genomic DNA extracted from peripheral blood. Notes on this clonotype: The antigen remains undetermined.

Sequenced sample: blood. The sequence was collected from a human donor with a solid tumor.

The CDR3, as DNA: TGTGCCAGCAGTTTATTAAGAGGCTGGGTCGGGGGAAGGCCCGGGGAGCTGTTTTTT. Translating gives CASSLLRGWVGGRPGELFF. The chain uses TRBV12-3 or TRBV12-4 and TRBJ2-2, with D perhaps matching TRBD2 (6 bases). The CDR3 runs to 19 residues. V lost 2 bases and J 6 bases, leaving 25 bases between the germline ends.